The 4 T cell receptor beta chains given below trace back to one sample, sequenced in a study of T cell responses to AZD1222 COVID-19 vaccine (dated by TCRdb to 2020 to 2023). Receptors were amplified or captured by the immunoSEQ multiplex PCR assay. Not all clones reach the TCRdb copy of this immuneACCESS table, which keeps in-frame sequences only. Checked studies attribute under half of the gap to unresolved V genes and leave the rest unexplained. The sample contains 100,000 or so clones, just over 90% of them found a single time. The ten largest account for approximately 1.2% of the sample. The meaning of the sample's time point label: baseline before first vaccination. Here the sequenced sample was peripheral blood, taken on day 0 of AZD1222 vaccination. The receptor set was obtained from an adult in good health.

DNA for the CDR3: TGTGCCAGCAGCCTTCCGGGACAGGGGATCCACGAGCAGTACTTC. The encoded protein is CASSLPGQGIHEQYF. The rearrangement links TRBV3-1 (or the pseudogene TRBV3-2) to TRBJ2-7, with TRBD1 identical over 10 bases. In germline, CDR1 is LGHDT, CDR2 YNNKEL (reference sequence). V shed 4 bases and J 5 bases; nucleotides not matched to a gene: 8. The CDR3 is made up of 15 amino acids.

This chain connects TRBV15 to TRBJ1-1; D is ambiguous. Trimming left V 5 bases short and J 0 bases short, with 10 bases between. The germline V gene has CDR1 LNHNV and CDR2 YYDKDF (reference sequence). The CDR3 has 14 residues. The DNA of the CDR3 is TGTGCCACCAGCGCGAATAGAATGAACACTGAAGCTTTCTTT. Amino acids: CATSANRMNTEAFF.

The rearrangement joins TRBV12-3 or TRBV12-4 to TRBJ1-1; D call uncertain. This CDR3 comprises 13 residues. Trimming took off 2 bases at V and 4 bases at J, with 8 bases between the two ends. The CDR3 protein is CASSLSPGTEAFF. Written as DNA, the CDR3 is TGTGCCAGCAGTTTATCCCCAGGCACTGAAGCTTTCTTT.

This chain uses TRBV19 with TRBJ1-5; D gene unclear. V lost 1 base to trimming and J lost 5 bases, with 6 bases between them. The germline CDR1 and CDR2 sequences are LNHDA and SQIVND (reference sequence). The CDR3 consists of 13 residues. The CDR3 loop is CASSIARDQPQHF. CDR3 coding DNA: TGTGCCAGTAGTATAGCACGGGATCAGCCCCAGCATTTT.